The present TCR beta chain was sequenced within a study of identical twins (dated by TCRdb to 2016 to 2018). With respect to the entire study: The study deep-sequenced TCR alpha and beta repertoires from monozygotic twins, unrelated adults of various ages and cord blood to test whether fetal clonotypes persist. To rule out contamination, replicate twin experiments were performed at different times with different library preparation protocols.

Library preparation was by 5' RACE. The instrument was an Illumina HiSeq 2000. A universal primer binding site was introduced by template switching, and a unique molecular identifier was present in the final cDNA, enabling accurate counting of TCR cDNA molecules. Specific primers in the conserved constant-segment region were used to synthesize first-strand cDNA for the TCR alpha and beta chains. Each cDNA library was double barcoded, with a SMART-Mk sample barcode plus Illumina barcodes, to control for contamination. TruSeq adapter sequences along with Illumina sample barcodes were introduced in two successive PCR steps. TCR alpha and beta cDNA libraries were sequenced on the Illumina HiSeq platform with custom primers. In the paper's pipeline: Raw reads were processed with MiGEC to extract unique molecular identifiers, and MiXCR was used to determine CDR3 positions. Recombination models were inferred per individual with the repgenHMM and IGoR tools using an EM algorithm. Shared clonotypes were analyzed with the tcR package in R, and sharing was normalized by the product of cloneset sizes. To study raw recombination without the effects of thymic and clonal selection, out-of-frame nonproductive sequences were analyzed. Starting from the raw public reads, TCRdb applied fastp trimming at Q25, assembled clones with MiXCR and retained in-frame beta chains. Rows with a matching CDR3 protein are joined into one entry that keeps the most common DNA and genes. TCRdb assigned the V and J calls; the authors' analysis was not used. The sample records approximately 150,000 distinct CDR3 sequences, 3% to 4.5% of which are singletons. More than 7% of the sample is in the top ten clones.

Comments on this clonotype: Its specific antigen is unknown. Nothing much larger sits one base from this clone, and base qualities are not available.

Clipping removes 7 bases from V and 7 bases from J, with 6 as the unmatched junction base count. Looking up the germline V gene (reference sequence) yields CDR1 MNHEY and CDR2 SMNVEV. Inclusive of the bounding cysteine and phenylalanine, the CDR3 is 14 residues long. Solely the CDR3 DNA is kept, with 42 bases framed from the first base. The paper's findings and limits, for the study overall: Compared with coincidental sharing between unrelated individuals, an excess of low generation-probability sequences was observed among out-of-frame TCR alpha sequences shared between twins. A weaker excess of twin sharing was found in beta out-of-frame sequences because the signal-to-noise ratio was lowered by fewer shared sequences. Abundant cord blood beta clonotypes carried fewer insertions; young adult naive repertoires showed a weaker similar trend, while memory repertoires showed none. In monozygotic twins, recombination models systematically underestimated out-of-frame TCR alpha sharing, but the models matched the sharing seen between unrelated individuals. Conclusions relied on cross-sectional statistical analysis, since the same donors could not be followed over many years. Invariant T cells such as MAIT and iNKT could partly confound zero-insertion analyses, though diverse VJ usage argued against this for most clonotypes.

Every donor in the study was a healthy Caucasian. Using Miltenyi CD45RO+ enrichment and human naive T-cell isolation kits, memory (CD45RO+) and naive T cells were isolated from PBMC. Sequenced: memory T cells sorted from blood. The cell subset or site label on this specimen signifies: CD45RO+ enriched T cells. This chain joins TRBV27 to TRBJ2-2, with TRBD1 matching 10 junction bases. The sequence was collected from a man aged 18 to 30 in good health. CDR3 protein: CASKGQGTRGELFF. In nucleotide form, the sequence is TGTGCCAGCAAGGGACAGGGGACTCGCGGGGAGCTGTTTTTT.